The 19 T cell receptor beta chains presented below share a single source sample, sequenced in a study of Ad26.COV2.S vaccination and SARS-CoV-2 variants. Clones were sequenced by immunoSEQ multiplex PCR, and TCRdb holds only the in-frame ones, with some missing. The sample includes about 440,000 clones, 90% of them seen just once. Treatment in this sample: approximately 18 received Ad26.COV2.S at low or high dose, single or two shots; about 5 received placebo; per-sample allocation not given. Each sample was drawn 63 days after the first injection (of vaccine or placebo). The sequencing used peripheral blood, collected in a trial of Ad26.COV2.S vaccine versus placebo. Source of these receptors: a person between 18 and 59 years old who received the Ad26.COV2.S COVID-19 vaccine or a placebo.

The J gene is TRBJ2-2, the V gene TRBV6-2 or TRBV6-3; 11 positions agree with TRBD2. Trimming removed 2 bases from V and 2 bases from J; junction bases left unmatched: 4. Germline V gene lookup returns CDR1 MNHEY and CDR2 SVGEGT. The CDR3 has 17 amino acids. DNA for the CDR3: TGTGCCAGCAGTTACAGAGGGACTAGCGGTAACACCGGGGAGCTGTTTTTT. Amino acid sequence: CASSYRGTSGNTGELFF.

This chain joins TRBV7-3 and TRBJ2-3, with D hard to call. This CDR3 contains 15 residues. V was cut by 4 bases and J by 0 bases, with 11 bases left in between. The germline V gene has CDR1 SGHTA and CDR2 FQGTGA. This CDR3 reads CASSSSRISTDTQYF. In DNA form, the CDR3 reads TGTGCCAGCAGCTCCTCCCGGATCAGCACAGATACGCAGTATTTT.

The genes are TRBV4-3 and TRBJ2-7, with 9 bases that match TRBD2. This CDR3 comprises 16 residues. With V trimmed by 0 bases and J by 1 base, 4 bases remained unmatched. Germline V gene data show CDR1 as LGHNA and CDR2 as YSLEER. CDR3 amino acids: CASSQDRAGGSYEQYF. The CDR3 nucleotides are TGCGCCAGCAGCCAAGACAGGGCGGGAGGGTCCTACGAGCAGTACTTC.

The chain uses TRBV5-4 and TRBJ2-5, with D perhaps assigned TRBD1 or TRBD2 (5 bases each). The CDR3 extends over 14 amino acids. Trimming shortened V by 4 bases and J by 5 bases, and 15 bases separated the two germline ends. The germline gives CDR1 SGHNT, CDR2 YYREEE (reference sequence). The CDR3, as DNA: TGTGCCAGCAGCCCAGTCGAGGGGTGGGAGACCCAGTACTTC. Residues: CASSPVEGWETQYF.

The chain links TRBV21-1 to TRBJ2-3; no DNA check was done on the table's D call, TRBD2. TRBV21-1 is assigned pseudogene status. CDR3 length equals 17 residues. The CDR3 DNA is TGTGCCAGCCGATCCAAAGGGACTAGCGGTACCACAGATACGCAGTATTTT. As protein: CASRSKGTSGTTDTQYF.

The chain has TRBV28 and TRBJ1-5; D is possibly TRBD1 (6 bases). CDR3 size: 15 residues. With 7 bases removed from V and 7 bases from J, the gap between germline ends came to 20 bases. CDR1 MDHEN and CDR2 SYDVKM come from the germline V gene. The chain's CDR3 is CASMGGGAGFQPQHF. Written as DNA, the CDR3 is TGTGCCAGCATGGGCGGGGGCGCAGGATTCCAGCCCCAGCATTTT.

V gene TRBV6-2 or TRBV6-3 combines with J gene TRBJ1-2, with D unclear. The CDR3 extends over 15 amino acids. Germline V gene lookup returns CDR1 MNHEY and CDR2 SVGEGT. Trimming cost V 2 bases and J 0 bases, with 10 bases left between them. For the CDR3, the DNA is TGTGCCAGCAGTTACGCATTGGCAGCTAACTATGGCTACACCTTC. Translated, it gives CASSYALAANYGYTF.

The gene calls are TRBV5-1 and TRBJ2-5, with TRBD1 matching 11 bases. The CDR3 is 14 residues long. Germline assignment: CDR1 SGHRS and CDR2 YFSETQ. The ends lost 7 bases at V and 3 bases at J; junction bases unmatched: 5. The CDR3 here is CASARDRGKETQYF. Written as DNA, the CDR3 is TGCGCCAGCGCCCGGGACAGGGGGAAAGAGACCCAGTACTTC. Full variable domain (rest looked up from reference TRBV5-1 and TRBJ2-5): KAGVTQTPRYLIKTRGQQVTLSCSPISGHRSVSWYQQTPGQGLQFLFEYFSETQRNKGNFPGRFSGRQFSNSRSEMNVSTLELGDSALYLCASARDRGKETQYFGPGTRLLVL.

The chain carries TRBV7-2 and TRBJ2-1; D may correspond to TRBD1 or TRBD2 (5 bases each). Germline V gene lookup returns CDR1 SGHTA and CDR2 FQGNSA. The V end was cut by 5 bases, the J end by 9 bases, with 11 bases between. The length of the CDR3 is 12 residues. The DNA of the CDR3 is TGTGCCAGCAGCGCGAGGGGTGGTGAGCAGTTCTTC. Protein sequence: CASSARGGEQFF.

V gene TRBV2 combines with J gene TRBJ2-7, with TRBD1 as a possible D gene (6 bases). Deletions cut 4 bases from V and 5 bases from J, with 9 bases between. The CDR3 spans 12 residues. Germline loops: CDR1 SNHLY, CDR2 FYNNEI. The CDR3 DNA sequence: TGTGCCAGCAGTGGGTCAGGGGACGAGCAGTACTTC. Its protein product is CASSGSGDEQYF.

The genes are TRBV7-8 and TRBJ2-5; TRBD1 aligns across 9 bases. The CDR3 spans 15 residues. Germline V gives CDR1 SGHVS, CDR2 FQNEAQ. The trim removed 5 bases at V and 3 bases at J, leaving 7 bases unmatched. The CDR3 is CASSPGQGRKETQYF. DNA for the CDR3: TGTGCCAGCAGCCCCGGACAGGGGAGGAAAGAGACCCAGTACTTC.

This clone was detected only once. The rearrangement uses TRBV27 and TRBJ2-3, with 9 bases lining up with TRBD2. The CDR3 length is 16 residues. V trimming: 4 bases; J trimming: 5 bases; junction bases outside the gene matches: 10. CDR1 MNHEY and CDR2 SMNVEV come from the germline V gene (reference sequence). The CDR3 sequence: CASSSSSGTSLDTQYF. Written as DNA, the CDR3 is TGTGCCAGCAGTTCCTCTTCCGGGACTAGCCTAGATACGCAGTATTTT.

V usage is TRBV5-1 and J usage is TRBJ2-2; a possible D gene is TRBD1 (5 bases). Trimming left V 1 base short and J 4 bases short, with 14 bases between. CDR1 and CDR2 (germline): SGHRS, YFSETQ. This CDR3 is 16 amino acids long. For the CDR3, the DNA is TGCGCCAGCAGCTTGCAGGTGGGGCAGGGCACCGGGGAGCTGTTTTTT. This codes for CASSLQVGQGTGELFF. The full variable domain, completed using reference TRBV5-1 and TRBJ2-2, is KAGVTQTPRYLIKTRGQQVTLSCSPISGHRSVSWYQQTPGQGLQFLFEYFSETQRNKGNFPGRFSGRQFSNSRSEMNVSTLELGDSALYLCASSLQVGQGTGELFFGEGSRLTVL.

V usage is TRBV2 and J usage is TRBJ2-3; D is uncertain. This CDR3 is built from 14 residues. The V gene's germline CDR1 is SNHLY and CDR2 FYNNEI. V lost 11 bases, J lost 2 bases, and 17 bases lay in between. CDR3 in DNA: TGTGCCCTTCGACGGGCGGCCCTCACAGATACGCAGTATTTT. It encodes CALRRAALTDTQYF.

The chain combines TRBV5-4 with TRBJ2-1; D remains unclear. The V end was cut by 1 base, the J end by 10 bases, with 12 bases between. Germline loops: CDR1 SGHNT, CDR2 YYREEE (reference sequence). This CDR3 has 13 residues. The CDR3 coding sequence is TGTGCCAGCAGCTTGAGCTCCCCCCGGGAGCAGTTCTTC. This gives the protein CASSLSSPREQFF.

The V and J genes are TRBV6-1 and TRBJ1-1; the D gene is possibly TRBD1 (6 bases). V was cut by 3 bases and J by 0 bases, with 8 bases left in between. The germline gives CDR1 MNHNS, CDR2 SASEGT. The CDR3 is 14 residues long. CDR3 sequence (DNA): TGTGCCAGCAGTGAGGGGACAATGAACACTGAAGCTTTCTTT. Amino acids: CASSEGTMNTEAFF.

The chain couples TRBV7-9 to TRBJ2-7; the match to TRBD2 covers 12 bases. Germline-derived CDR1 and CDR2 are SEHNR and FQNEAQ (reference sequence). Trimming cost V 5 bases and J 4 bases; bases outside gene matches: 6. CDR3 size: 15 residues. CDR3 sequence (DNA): TGTGCCAGCAGCCCCACTAGCGGGAGGTGGTACGAGCAGTACTTC. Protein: CASSPTSGRWYEQYF.

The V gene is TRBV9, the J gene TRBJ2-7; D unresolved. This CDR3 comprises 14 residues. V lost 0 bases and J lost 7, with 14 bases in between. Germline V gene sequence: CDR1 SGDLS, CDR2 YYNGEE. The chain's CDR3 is CASSVGTSIEEQYF. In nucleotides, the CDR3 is TGTGCCAGCAGCGTAGGCACGTCGATTGAGGAGCAGTACTTC.

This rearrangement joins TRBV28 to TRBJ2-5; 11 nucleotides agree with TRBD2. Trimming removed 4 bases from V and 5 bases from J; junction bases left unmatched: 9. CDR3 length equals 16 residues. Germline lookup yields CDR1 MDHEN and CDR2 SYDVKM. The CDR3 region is CASSYLGLAGWETQYF. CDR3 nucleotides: TGTGCCAGCAGTTACCTTGGACTAGCGGGTTGGGAGACCCAGTACTTC.